Presented here are 10 T cell receptor beta chains from one specimen sequenced in a study of blood T cell dynamics during melanoma immunotherapy. The table came from immunoSEQ multiplex PCR; TCRdb's copy has only in-frame clones and leaves some out. The table has 15,000 or so clones, about 94% seen once; the top ten hold about 0.21%. Documented time point: week 3, after first cycle of checkpoint inhibitor. The sample in question was effector memory CD8+ T cells from blood, obtained from a patient treated with checkpoint blockade. The receptors stem from a human donor with melanoma.

The chain employs TRBV6-5 and TRBJ2-2; possible D gene TRBD2, 5 bases. V lost 4 bases and J lost 8, with 17 bases in between. The CDR3 is made up of 15 amino acids. Germline CDR1 and CDR2: MNHEY and SVGAGI. In DNA form, the CDR3 reads TGTGCCAGCAGTTTCCTGGCGGAGGATCCGGGGGAGCTGTTTTTT. Its translation: CASSFLAEDPGELFF.

This chain links TRBV7-2 with TRBJ2-1, with D tentatively TRBD2 (5 bases). Germline CDR1 reads SGHTA; CDR2 reads FQGNSA. With 2 bases removed from V and 10 bases from J, the gap between germline ends came to 15 bases. The CDR3 runs 14 residues. CDR3 coding DNA: TGTGCCAGCAGCTTATTACTTAGCGAATGGGAGCAGTTCTTC. Translated: CASSLLLSEWEQFF.

The genes are TRBV29-1 and TRBJ2-7; either TRBD1 or TRBD2 may supply D (5 bases each). Looked up from germline, CDR1 is SQVTM and CDR2 is ANQGSEA. This CDR3 is 12 amino acids long. Trimming left V 7 bases short and J 4 bases short, with 14 bases between. The CDR3 reads CSAGPRTYEQYF. CDR3 DNA: TGCAGCGCGGGACCACGGACTTACGAGCAGTACTTC.

This clone has a single count. This chain links TRBV23-1 with TRBJ2-3, with 10 bases that match TRBD2. TRBV23-1 is recorded as an ORF, its role being uncertain. V was clipped by 0 bases and J by 0 bases; unmatched bases: 9. The CDR3 extends over 19 amino acids. This chain's CDR3 is CASSQSRASGRESTDTQYF. The CDR3 nucleotides are TGCGCCAGCAGTCAATCAAGGGCTAGCGGGAGAGAGAGCACAGATACGCAGTATTTT.

The chain links TRBV4-1 to TRBJ2-1; 8 bases match TRBD2. The CDR3 runs to 16 residues. Germline loops: CDR1 MGHRA, CDR2 YSYEKL. The trim removed 3 bases at V and 10 bases at J, leaving 14 bases unmatched. CDR3 amino acids: CASSQAPGLVLAEQFF. The CDR3 DNA reads as TGCGCCAGCAGCCAGGCCCCGGGACTAGTCCTTGCAGAGCAGTTCTTC.

This clone was seen a handful of times. This chain uses TRBV7-9 with TRBJ1-1; D perhaps matches TRBD1 (5 bases). CDR3 size: 12 residues. Germline CDR1 reads SEHNR; CDR2 reads FQNEAQ (reference sequence). V was clipped by 4 bases and J by 6 bases, with 9 bases between them. CDR3 sequence: CASSSGTPEAFF. CDR3 DNA sequence: TGTGCCAGCAGCTCAGGGACCCCTGAAGCTTTCTTT.

This clone was counted between two and nine times. The CDR3 spells CSAYPFEAFF. The CDR3 nucleotides read TGCAGTGCTTACCCTTTTGAAGCTTTCTTT. The rearrangement joins TRBV20-1 to TRBJ1-1; D call uncertain. This CDR3 has 10 residues. Trimming stripped 5 bases from V and 7 bases from J, with 8 bases between. Germline V gene lookup returns CDR1 DFQATT and CDR2 SNEGSKA (reference sequence).

This clone is a singleton in its sample. The chain employs TRBV4-1 and TRBJ2-1; D is unresolved. There are 14 residues in the CDR3. The V and J ends lost 1 base and 7 bases respectively, with 11 bases between them. Germline CDR1 and CDR2: MGHRA and YSYEKL. The CDR3 loop is CASSQGVAANEQFF. The CDR3 coding sequence is TGCGCCAGCAGCCAAGGGGTTGCGGCAAATGAGCAGTTCTTC.

The J gene is TRBJ1-5, the V gene TRBV6-5; D not certain. The V gene's germline CDR1 is MNHEY and CDR2 SVGAGI. This CDR3 is built from 14 residues. The V end lost 2 bases, the J end lost 1 base, and 6 bases lay between the germline ends. Here the CDR3 reads CASSYGGSNQPQHF. In DNA, the CDR3 is TGTGCCAGCAGTTACGGAGGCAGCAATCAGCCCCAGCATTTT.

V and J are TRBV7-3 and TRBJ2-3; 7 bases match TRBD2. CDR1 is SGHTA, CDR2 FQGTGA, per germline. The ends lost 1 base at V and 1 base at J; junction bases unmatched: 8. The CDR3 length is 17 residues. The CDR3 sequence is CASSLRGTTPRTDTQYF. The CDR3 DNA reads as TGTGCCAGCAGCTTAAGGGGGACTACTCCCCGCACAGATACGCAGTATTTT.